These 10 T cell receptor beta chains originate from one sample sequenced in a study of blood T cells in healthy people across ages. Combining a sample-barcoded 5' primer with a J-beta primer mix, a second PCR ran for roughly 6 to 12 cycles. From the 5' RACE reads, TCRdb called clonotypes with MiXCR, one entry per CDR3 protein. The sample includes about 800,000 distinct CDR3 sequences, 58% of them seen just once. Sequenced: blood. These receptor sequences come from a man aged 25 to 45 in good health.

This clonotype was detected only a few times. The chain couples TRBV7-8 to TRBJ2-1; D might be TRBD1 (5 bases). The CDR3 consists of 14 residues. Germline CDR1 reads SGHVS; CDR2 reads FQNEAQ. The V gene lost 5 bases and the J gene lost 10 bases, with 18 bases spanning the gap. The CDR3 nucleotides read TGTGCCAGCAGCCGCGAAAACCTAGGGGCGGAGCAGTTCTTC. This codes for CASSRENLGAEQFF.

Remarks on this clonotype: At one end, the junction sequence differs from germline, possibly due to a read error. The chain links TRBV4-2 to TRBJ2-1; TRBD2 matches 8 bases. This CDR3 is built from 17 residues. Germline lookup yields CDR1 LGHNA and CDR2 YNFKEQ. This CDR3 reads CAGSQERSGGSYNEQFF. For the CDR3, the DNA is TGTGCCGGCAGCCAAGAAAGAAGCGGGGGTTCCTACAATGAGCAGTTCTTC.

The V and J genes are TRBV5-1 and TRBJ2-2; D gene ambiguous. V lost 3 bases, J lost 4 bases, and 13 bases lay in between. The CDR3 length is 15 residues. Germline V gene sequence: CDR1 SGHRS, CDR2 YFSETQ. CDR3 region: CASSSQSWSTGELFF. CDR3 nucleotides: TGCGCCAGCAGCTCCCAAAGCTGGAGCACCGGGGAGCTGTTTTTT.

V is TRBV6-6 and J is TRBJ2-1; 7 positions match TRBD2. This CDR3 has 15 residues. J was trimmed by 8 bases and V by 2 bases; bases with no gene match: 9. CDR1 MNHNY and CDR2 SVGAGI come from the germline V gene (reference sequence). Here the CDR3 DNA reads TGTGCCAGCAGTTACGGGGGGGAGTTTAGCGATGAGCAGTTCTTC. Its protein product is CASSYGGEFSDEQFF.

The chain employs TRBV20-1 and TRBJ2-5, with D unresolved. The germline CDR1 and CDR2 sequences are DFQATT and SNEGSKA (reference sequence). The CDR3 contains 11 residues. V shed 5 bases and J shed 5 bases, with 9 bases lying between them. CDR3 in amino acids: CSAALSETQYF. The CDR3, as DNA: TGCAGTGCTGCCCTCTCGGAGACCCAGTACTTC.

The chain joins TRBV13 to TRBJ2-1; TRBD2 matches at 8 bases. CDR1 PRHDT and CDR2 FYEKMQ come from the germline V gene (reference sequence). There are 14 residues in the CDR3. The J segment lost 9 bases and the V segment lost 6 bases, leaving 10 bases of the junction unmatched. CDR3 region: CASRPGGPSSEQFF. The CDR3 region has the DNA TGTGCCAGCAGGCCGGGAGGGCCCTCGAGTGAGCAGTTCTTC.

This clonotype was recorded only once. The chain links TRBV7-9 to TRBJ2-5, with 9 nucleotides matching TRBD2. This CDR3 has 14 residues. CDR1 and CDR2 from the germline V gene are SEHNR and FQNEAQ (reference sequence). Trimming took 5 bases from V and 11 from J; bases not matched to a gene: 12. This CDR3 reads CASSAGTSRNEQYF. In DNA form, the CDR3 reads TGTGCCAGCAGCGCTGGGACTAGCCGCAATGAGCAGTACTTC.

In its sample, this clonotype was seen a few times. The J gene is TRBJ2-1, the V gene TRBV6-6; 7 bases line up with TRBD2. The J segment lost 2 bases and the V segment lost 5 bases, leaving 3 bases of the junction unmatched. The germline gives CDR1 MNHNY, CDR2 SVGAGI (reference sequence). CDR3 size: 14 residues. In DNA form, the CDR3 reads TGTGCCAGCAGTGCTAGCGGAACCTACAATGAGCAGTTCTTC. Its translation: CASSASGTYNEQFF.

The chain uses TRBV3-1 and TRBJ1-2; D is perhaps TRBD1 (5 bases). Germline V gives CDR1 LGHDT, CDR2 YNNKEL (reference sequence). The V end lost 0 bases, the J end lost 4 bases, and 9 bases lay between the germline ends. The CDR3 spans 14 residues. CDR3 sequence reads: CASSQEAGTYGYTF. The DNA for the CDR3 is TGTGCCAGCAGCCAAGAGGCGGGGACCTATGGCTACACCTTC.

This clonotype came up a few times. This chain links TRBV6-5 with TRBJ2-1, with 7 bases matching TRBD1. V trimming: 8 bases; J trimming: 10 bases; junction bases outside the gene matches: 5. The CDR3 loop spans 11 amino acids. The germline CDR1 and CDR2 sequences are MNHEY and SVGAGI. Here the CDR3 reads CASGTTGEQFF. CDR3 DNA sequence: TGTGCCAGCGGGACGACAGGGGAGCAGTTCTTC.